This T cell receptor (beta chain) was profiled in a study of CD8+ T cells in alopecia areata. On the study more broadly: Treated patients received oral tofacitinib, 5 to 10 mg twice daily. Affected scalp percentage set treated patients' severity scores.

Germline V lookup: CDR1 SQVTM, CDR2 ANQGSEA. The germline V and J ends were trimmed by 4 bases and 0 bases, with 13 bases remaining between them. This CDR3 region has 15 residues. Treatment: oral pan-JAK inhibitor, 5-10 mg twice daily. From alopecia areata patients, lesional scalp punch biopsies and peripheral blood were collected. Whole-study results and caveats: In scalp and blood during tofacitinib, many expanded lesional clones persisted.

A word on this clone: Its target is not known.

The sequencing template was cDNA reverse transcribed from extracted RNA. The method was immunoSEQ multiplex PCR; TCRdb's version includes in-frame clones alone and lacks a portion of them. The table lists some 170,000 clones, less than 75% of them singletons, with around 15% in the top ten. The chain employs TRBV29-1 and TRBJ2-1; D not resolved. This receptor was taken from a human donor with alopecia areata. The specimen comprised CD4+ T cells sorted from blood, sampled between weeks 55 and 65, from a patient treated with tofacitinib. CDR3 DNA: TGCAGCGTTGGAGTCGCGGTACTCTCCTACAATGAGCAGTTCTTC. As protein: CSVGVAVLSYNEQFF.